This TCR beta chain is drawn from a study of OX40 agonist ivuxolimab in advanced cancers. Overall study context: Ivuxolimab, an antibody acting as an agonist of OX40 (CD134), was used to treat patients. Patients were treated with intravenous ivuxolimab, dosed at 0.01 to 10 mg/kg and infused every 2 weeks.

As regards this clone: Antigen: not known.

The table came from immunoSEQ multiplex PCR; TCRdb's copy has only in-frame clones and leaves some out. The data show around 20,000 clones, more than 80% seen once. Findings and limits, study-wide: Among the nonresponders, some also had low normalized T-cell clonal expansion. Relative to CD4+ cells, CD8+ T cells on average had more expanded clones.

This CDR3 spans 13 amino acids. CDR1 and CDR2 (germline): SGHDT, YYEEEE. V trimming: 7 bases; J trimming: 0 bases; junction bases outside the gene matches: 2. This clonotype was sampled from an adult with an advanced solid tumor such as melanoma, head and neck, liver or kidney cancer. The sample here was CD4+ or CD8+ T cells sorted from blood, taken in a trial of the OX40 agonist ivuxolimab. The V gene is TRBV5-6, the J gene TRBJ1-1, with TRBD1 matching over 8 bases. CDR3 nucleotide sequence: TGTGCCAGCGGACAGGGCATGAACACTGAAGCTTTCTTT. Translation gives CASGQGMNTEAFF.